This entry concerns a single TCR beta chain. Its antigen remains unknown. This sample is part of a study of CD4+ T cells in melanoma. Broader study findings: CD8+ T cell, macrophage and B cell function reportedly correlated with neoantigen-specific CD4+ T cells.

Profiled with immunoSEQ multiplex PCR; TCRdb holds only in-frame clones, not every one. The repertoire holds 10,000 or so clones, about 72% seen once, with roughly 16% in the top ten. This CDR3 contains 14 residues. V lost 3 bases, J lost 7 bases, and 1 base stayed unmatched. From germline, CDR1 is SGHNT and CDR2 YYREEE (reference sequence). The sample taken for sequencing was cells from a culture (not recorded whether cultured in vitro). This chain links TRBV5-4 with TRBJ1-6, with 10 bases aligning to TRBD1. This sequence originates from a human donor with melanoma. The CDR3 DNA is TGTGCCAGCAGCTGGGGACAGGGGAATTCACCCCTCCACTTT. Amino acid sequence: CASSWGQGNSPLHF.